This T cell receptor beta chain was retrieved from a study of somatic mutations in cytotoxic T cells in rheumatoid arthritis. Whole-study context: Sorting by flow gave nearly 100% purity for some V beta antibody-stained T-cell populations, including V beta1+ cells sequenced for TCRB.

Here immunoSEQ multiplex PCR was the method, and the copy in TCRdb shows in-frame clones only, minus some. The sample lists some 15,000 clones, approximately 79% occurring once. Between the trimmed V and J ends, which lost 2 bases and 3 bases, there was a span of 16 bases. CDR1 is MNHEY and CDR2 is SMNVEV in the germline V gene (reference sequence). CDR3 length: 16 amino acids. This clone showed up just a few times. Its antigen is still unknown. Points from the study as a whole: Any difference in CD8+ T-cell clonality between patients who had rheumatoid arthritis and healthy controls who were age-matched was not statistically significant.

The source is an adult with rheumatoid arthritis. The chain recombines TRBV27 with TRBJ1-1; D perhaps matches TRBD1 (5 bases). The specimen sequenced was CD8+ T cells sorted from blood. Here the CDR3 DNA reads TGTGCCAGCAGTTTAGCCGGGGCGGGTAGGGACACTGAAGCTTTCTTT. Translation gives CASSLAGAGRDTEAFF.